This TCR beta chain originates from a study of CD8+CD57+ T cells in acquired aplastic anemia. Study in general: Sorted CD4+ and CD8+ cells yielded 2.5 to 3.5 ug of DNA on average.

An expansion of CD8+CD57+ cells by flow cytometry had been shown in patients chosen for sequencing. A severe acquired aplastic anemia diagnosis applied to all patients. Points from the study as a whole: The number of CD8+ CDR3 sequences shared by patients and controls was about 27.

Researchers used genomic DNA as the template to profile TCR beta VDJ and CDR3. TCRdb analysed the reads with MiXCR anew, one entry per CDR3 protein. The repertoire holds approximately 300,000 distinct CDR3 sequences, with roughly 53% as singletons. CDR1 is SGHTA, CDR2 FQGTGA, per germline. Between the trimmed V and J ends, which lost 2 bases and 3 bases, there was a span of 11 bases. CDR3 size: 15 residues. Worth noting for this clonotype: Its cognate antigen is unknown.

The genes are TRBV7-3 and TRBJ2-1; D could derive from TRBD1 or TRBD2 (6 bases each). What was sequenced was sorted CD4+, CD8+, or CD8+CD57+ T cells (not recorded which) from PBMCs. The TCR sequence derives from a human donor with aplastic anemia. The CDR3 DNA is TGTGCCAGCAGCTTAGAGGGGGGTCTCTACAATGAGCAGTTCTTC. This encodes CASSLEGGLYNEQFF.